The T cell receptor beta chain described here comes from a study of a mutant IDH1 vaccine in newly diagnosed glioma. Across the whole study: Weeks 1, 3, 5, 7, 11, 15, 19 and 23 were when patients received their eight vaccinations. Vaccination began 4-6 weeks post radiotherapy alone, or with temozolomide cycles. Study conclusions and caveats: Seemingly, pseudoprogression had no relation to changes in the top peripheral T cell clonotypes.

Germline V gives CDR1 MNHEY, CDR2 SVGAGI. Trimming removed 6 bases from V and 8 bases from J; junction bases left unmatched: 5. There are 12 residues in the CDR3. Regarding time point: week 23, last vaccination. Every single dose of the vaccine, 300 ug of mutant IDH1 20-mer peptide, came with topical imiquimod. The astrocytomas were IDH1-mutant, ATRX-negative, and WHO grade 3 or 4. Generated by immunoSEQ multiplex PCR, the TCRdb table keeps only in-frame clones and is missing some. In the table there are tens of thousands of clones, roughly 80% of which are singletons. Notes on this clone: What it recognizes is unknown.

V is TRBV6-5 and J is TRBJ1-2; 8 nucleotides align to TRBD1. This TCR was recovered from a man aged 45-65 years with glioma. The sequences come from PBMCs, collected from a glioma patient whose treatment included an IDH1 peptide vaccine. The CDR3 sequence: CASRETGVGYTF. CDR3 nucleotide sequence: TGTGCCAGCAGGGAGACAGGGGTGGGCTACACCTTC.